Presented here are 23 T cell receptor beta chains from one specimen sequenced in a study of control samples from healthy donors and cancer patients. Clones were sequenced by immunoSEQ multiplex PCR, and TCRdb holds only the in-frame ones, with some missing. This table holds some 80,000 clones, roughly 86% found once. Specimen: blood. The source of these receptors is a man aged 45-65 years in good health.

The chain is built from TRBV7-2 and TRBJ1-5, with a possible D match to TRBD1 (5 bases). Germline V CDR1 and CDR2: SGHTA, FQGNSA. Trimming removed 1 base from V and 0 bases from J, with 13 bases in between. This CDR3 has 17 residues. The CDR3 DNA reads as TGTGCCAGCAGCTTAGGAAGGGGAGGGGATAGCAATCAGCCCCAGCATTTT. This gives the protein CASSLGRGGDSNQPQHF.

J is TRBJ1-4 and V is TRBV7-9, with TRBD1 identical over 7 bases. CDR1 and CDR2 from the germline V gene are SEHNR and FQNEAQ (reference sequence). J lost 3 bases, V lost 6 bases, and 7 bases had no gene match. The length of the CDR3 is 15 residues. CDR3: CASRRTGQSNEKLFF. The CDR3 region has the DNA TGTGCCAGCAGACGGACGGGACAGTCTAATGAAAAACTGTTTTTT.

This chain joins TRBV5-6 and TRBJ1-5; D gene ambiguous. The CDR3 spans 14 residues. In germline, CDR1 is SGHDT, CDR2 YYEEEE. V lost 4 bases, J lost 0 bases, and 8 bases lay in between. The CDR3 loop reads CASSSSYSNQPQHF. CDR3 nucleotide sequence: TGTGCCAGCAGCAGTTCGTATAGCAATCAGCCCCAGCATTTT.

As for this clone: The junction departs from the called germline gene at one end, perhaps through a read error. Other nucleotide sequences from this sample produce the same CDR3. The J gene is TRBJ2-3, the V gene TRBV5-4; a possible D gene is TRBD2 (5 bases). The V gene's germline CDR1 is SGHNT and CDR2 YYREEE (reference sequence). The CDR3 is 14 residues long. Here the CDR3 DNA reads TGTGCCAGCAGCCCCACTCGAACTAGAGGTACGCAGTACTTT. Translation: CASSPTRTRGTQYF.

CDR3 DNA: TGTGCCATCAGTGAGGGTCTCCTTGAAGCTTTCTTT. This encodes CAISEGLLEAFF. The rearrangement joins TRBV10-3 to TRBJ1-1; no clear D gene. Germline loops: CDR1 ENHRY, CDR2 SYGVKD. This CDR3 is built from 12 residues. The V end lost 2 bases, the J end lost 7 bases, and 8 bases lay between the germline ends.

This clone was detected a few times. This chain connects TRBV15 to TRBJ1-1; unclear D gene. The CDR3 contains 14 residues. V dropped 0 bases and J dropped 6 bases, with 11 bases sitting between them. CDR1 and CDR2 (germline): LNHNV, YYDKDF (reference sequence). The CDR3 nucleotides are TGTGCCACCAGCAGAGATCGGATCAGAGCTGAAGCTTTCTTT. Protein: CATSRDRIRAEAFF.

The V gene is TRBV19, the J gene TRBJ2-1; unclear D gene. V lost 3 bases and J lost 0, with 6 bases in between. This CDR3 is 14 amino acids long. Germline V lookup: CDR1 LNHDA, CDR2 SQIVND (reference sequence). The CDR3 DNA reads as TGTGCCAGTAGTATGACGAGCTCCTACAATGAGCAGTTCTTC. Protein: CASSMTSSYNEQFF.

The genes are TRBV7-9 and TRBJ2-7; D remains ambiguous. V dropped 10 bases and J dropped 0 bases, with 10 bases sitting between them. The CDR3 runs to 12 residues. CDR1 and CDR2 from the germline V gene are SEHNR and FQNEAQ (reference sequence). CDR3 sequence (DNA): TGTGCCACCACGGAGAGCTCCTACGAGCAGTACTTC. Its protein is CATTESSYEQYF.

J is TRBJ2-5 and V is TRBV5-1, with D unclear. V lost 4 bases to trimming and J lost 5 bases, with 12 bases between them. Germline lookup yields CDR1 SGHRS and CDR2 YFSETQ. The CDR3 contains 13 residues. Here the CDR3 reads CASSPPSAETQYF. CDR3 nucleotide sequence: TGCGCCAGCAGCCCCCCTTCGGCGGAGACCCAGTACTTC.

The gene calls are TRBV14 and TRBJ2-2; TRBD1 might be the D (5 bases). V shed 2 bases and J shed 0 bases, with 7 bases lying between them. Germline-derived CDR1 and CDR2 are SGHDN and FVKESK. The CDR3 totals 15 residues. CDR3 amino acids: CASSQRGANTGELFF. In DNA, the CDR3 is TGTGCCAGCAGCCAAAGGGGTGCGAACACCGGGGAGCTGTTTTTT. Together with reference TRBV14 and TRBJ2-2, the CDR3 gives the full variable domain: EAGVTQFPSHSVIEKGQTVTLRCDPISGHDNLYWYRRVMGKEIKFLLHFVKESKQDESGMPNNRFLAERTGGTYSTLKVQPAELEDSGVYFCASSQRGANTGELFFGEGSRLTVL.

This chain joins TRBV27 and TRBJ2-7; D remains unclear. The CDR3 runs to 11 residues. CDR1 and CDR2 from the germline V gene are MNHEY and SMNVEV (reference sequence). The germline V and J ends were trimmed by 4 bases and 2 bases, with 3 bases remaining between them. The DNA of the CDR3 is TGTGCCAGCAGTTCTCCCTACGAGCAGTACTTC. Translated: CASSSPYEQYF.

This chain joins TRBV4-2 and TRBJ2-1, with D perhaps matching TRBD2 (5 bases). This CDR3 spans 15 amino acids. Germline V gives CDR1 LGHNA, CDR2 YNFKEQ. V was clipped by 0 bases and J by 8 bases, with 14 bases between them. CDR3 sequence reads: CASSQERASIDEQFF. For the CDR3, the DNA is TGTGCCAGCAGCCAAGAGCGGGCTAGCATCGATGAGCAGTTCTTC.

The J gene is TRBJ1-2, the V gene TRBV19; 8 nucleotides line up with TRBD1. CDR1 and CDR2 (germline): LNHDA, SQIVND (reference sequence). This CDR3 is 14 amino acids long. V shed 6 bases, J shed 4 bases, and the junction held 7 bases outside the gene matches. The DNA of the CDR3 is TGTGCCAGTAGGATGCCGGGACAGGCCTATGGCTACACCTTC. Residues: CASRMPGQAYGYTF.

The chain is built from TRBV24-1 and TRBJ2-3; maybe TRBD2 (7 bases). In germline, CDR1 is KGHDR, CDR2 SFDVKD. The CDR3 length is 16 residues. Trimming removed 0 bases at V and 4 bases at J, with 13 bases between. The CDR3 DNA reads as TGTGCCACCAGTGATTTGCACGGGGGGCGGTCAGATACGCAGTATTTT. Translation gives CATSDLHGGRSDTQYF.

The rearrangement links TRBV5-1 to TRBJ2-1; 8 nucleotides align to TRBD1. CDR1 and CDR2 (germline): SGHRS, YFSETQ. J gave up 1 base and V 5 bases, and 5 bases lay outside the gene matches. This CDR3 is built from 15 residues. CDR3 sequence: CASRFGQGSYNEQFF. The CDR3 bases are TGCGCCAGCAGATTTGGACAGGGATCCTACAATGAGCAGTTCTTC.

A single count supports this clone. This chain joins TRBV6-6 and TRBJ1-2; 10 bases align to TRBD1. The trim removed 5 bases at V and 3 bases at J, leaving 6 bases unmatched. CDR3 length equals 15 residues. From germline, CDR1 is MNHNY and CDR2 SVGAGI (reference sequence). CDR3 bases: TGTGCCAGCAGTCCCGACAGGGGGCAGGACTATGGCTACACCTTC. It codes for CASSPDRGQDYGYTF.

This chain uses TRBV11-2 with TRBJ1-2, with D hard to call. Deletions cut 1 base from V and 5 bases from J, with 11 bases between. The CDR3 consists of 14 residues. Germline V lookup: CDR1 SGHAT, CDR2 FQNNGV. The CDR3 protein is CASSLGKGLYGYTF. As DNA, the CDR3 is TGTGCCAGCAGCTTAGGGAAGGGTCTTTATGGCTACACCTTC.

The table lists this clone with a count of one. This chain joins TRBV11-2 and TRBJ2-3; 11 bases are shared with TRBD2. Germline loops: CDR1 SGHAT, CDR2 FQNNGV. J gave up 0 bases and V 3 bases, and 2 bases lay outside the gene matches. The CDR3 extends over 16 amino acids. The CDR3 here is CASSFSGGASTDTQYF. CDR3 sequence (DNA): TGTGCCAGCAGCTTTAGCGGGGGGGCCAGCACAGATACGCAGTATTTT.

The rearrangement joins TRBV29-1 to TRBJ1-1, with 9 bases identical to TRBD1. The ends lost 7 bases at V and 1 base at J; junction bases unmatched: 4. The CDR3 sequence is 13 residues long. From germline, CDR1 is SQVTM and CDR2 ANQGSEA. The chain's CDR3 is CSGKGQGNTEAFF. CDR3 bases: TGCAGCGGGAAGGGACAGGGGAACACTGAAGCTTTCTTT. Full variable domain (outside the CDR3, taken from reference TRBV29-1 and TRBJ1-1): SAVISQKPSRDICQRGTSLTIQCQVDSQVTMMFWYRQQPGQSLTLIATANQGSEATYESGFVIDKFPISRPNLTFSTLTVSNMSPEDSSIYLCSGKGQGNTEAFFGQGTRLTVV.

This chain joins TRBV19 and TRBJ2-2; D is perhaps TRBD2 (5 bases). The CDR3 contains 16 residues. With 8 bases removed from V and 5 bases from J, the gap between germline ends came to 21 bases. The germline gives CDR1 LNHDA, CDR2 SQIVND (reference sequence). The CDR3 DNA reads TGTGCCAGTTCCCGAGTTCTGGGCCCGGGGACCGGGGAGCTGTTTTTT. Amino acid sequence: CASSRVLGPGTGELFF.

This chain connects TRBV19 to TRBJ1-2; 7 bases are shared with TRBD1. Germline V gene lookup returns CDR1 LNHDA and CDR2 SQIVND (reference sequence). The V segment lost 6 bases and the J segment 5 bases; nucleotides outside the gene matches: 6. The CDR3 sequence is 13 residues long. The CDR3: CASSLQGKYGYTF. Here the CDR3 DNA reads TGTGCCAGTAGCCTACAGGGGAAATATGGCTACACCTTC.

The rearrangement links TRBV24-1 to TRBJ2-2; a weak D match, TRBD1 (6 bases). V was pared by 2 bases and J by 5 bases, with 17 bases between. The germline CDR1 and CDR2 sequences are KGHDR and SFDVKD. The CDR3 contains 17 residues. This CDR3 is CATSDSGRDKVTGELFF. Here the CDR3 DNA reads TGTGCCACCAGTGATTCAGGCAGGGACAAGGTTACCGGGGAGCTGTTTTTT.

The rearrangement joins TRBV11-3 to TRBJ2-2; TRBD2 matches 8 bases. Germline V gene lookup returns CDR1 SGHNT and CDR2 YENEEA. V gave up 2 bases and J gave up 6 bases; unmatched junction bases: 14. This CDR3 comprises 18 residues. The CDR3, as DNA: TGTGCCAGCAGCTTATATCTTAGCGGGGCAAGTCTAGCCGGGGAGCTGTTTTTT. It yields the protein CASSLYLSGASLAGELFF.